A single sample is the source of the 27 T cell receptor beta chains below, sequenced in a study of shared clonotypes between healthy human individuals. Method: immunoSEQ multiplex PCR; TCRdb's copy keeps in-frame clones and lacks some. This sample has more than 2,000,000 clones, with approximately 93% found just once. Sequenced material: naive CD4+ T cells from PBMCs. Subset reported: CD45RA+ positively selected. The receptors originated from a man between 18 and 35 years old in good health. Some clones in this sample may be carry-over from other donors' samples.

There are a few counts of this clone. The J gene is TRBJ2-2, the V gene TRBV9; 14 nucleotides align to TRBD2. The CDR3 has 17 residues. V was clipped by 0 bases and J by 7 bases; unmatched bases: 5. Germline CDR1 reads SGDLS; CDR2 reads YYNGEE. CDR3 in amino acids: CASSVVGTSGRGGELFF. Written as DNA, the CDR3 is TGTGCCAGCAGCGTAGTGGGGACTAGCGGGAGAGGCGGGGAGCTGTTTTTT.

The rearrangement links TRBV11-3 to TRBJ2-3; D gene uncertain. Germline V gene data show CDR1 as SGHNT and CDR2 as YENEEA. Trimming took off 2 bases at V and 3 bases at J, with 6 bases between the two ends. This CDR3 is 13 amino acids long. CDR3 in amino acids: CASSLFPTDTQYF. Written as DNA, the CDR3 is TGTGCCAGCAGCTTATTTCCTACAGATACGCAGTATTTT.

Regarding this clone: Other DNA sequences from this sample encode an identical CDR3 as well. The chain links TRBV9 to TRBJ2-1, with TRBD2 identical over 8 bases. J gave up 4 bases and V 0 bases, and 3 bases lay outside the gene matches. The CDR3 runs to 15 residues. Germline-derived CDR1 and CDR2 are SGDLS and YYNGEE. The CDR3, as DNA: TGTGCCAGCAGCGTAGTTCCTAGCGGGTACAATGAGCAGTTCTTC. Translating it yields CASSVVPSGYNEQFF.

The chain uses TRBV29-1 and TRBJ2-1; D may correspond to TRBD1 or TRBD2 (7 bases each). The CDR3 runs 16 residues. Trimming left V 2 bases short and J 0 bases short, with 14 bases between. CDR1 is SQVTM and CDR2 is ANQGSEA in the germline V gene. CDR3 DNA: TGCAGCGTTGAACCCAGGGGGGGAAGCTCCTACAATGAGCAGTTCTTC. Translation gives CSVEPRGGSSYNEQFF.

The genes are TRBV12-5 and TRBJ2-1, with 11 bases aligning to TRBD1. Germline CDR1 and CDR2: LGHNT and FRNRAP. The CDR3 length is 14 residues. With 7 bases clipped from V and 6 bases from J, the junction kept 5 bases outside the gene matches. The CDR3 region has the DNA TGTGCTAGTGCAATTGGGACAGGGGGCAATGAGCAGTTCTTC. Its protein is CASAIGTGGNEQFF.

The chain combines TRBV5-4 with TRBJ1-5, with D possibly being TRBD1 (5 bases). Between the trimmed V and J ends, which lost 4 bases and 1 base, there was a span of 15 bases. The germline CDR1 and CDR2 sequences are SGHNT and YYREEE (reference sequence). This CDR3 spans 16 amino acids. CDR3 in amino acids: CASSRGGGESNQPQHF. As DNA, the CDR3 is TGTGCCAGCAGCCGGGGTGGAGGGGAAAGCAATCAGCCCCAGCATTTT.

The chain is built from TRBV29-1 and TRBJ2-3, with 8 positions matching TRBD2. Per germline, CDR1 SQVTM and CDR2 ANQGSEA. The J segment lost 6 bases and the V segment lost 5 bases, leaving 19 bases of the junction unmatched. The CDR3 is made up of 17 amino acids. The CDR3 bases are TGCAGCGTTAGGCAGGTGTGGCGGGGACGGGGGGGCGATACGCAGTATTTT. It specifies CSVRQVWRGRGGDTQYF.

The chain couples TRBV20-1 to TRBJ2-1; 7 bases match TRBD1. The junction had 6 bases not matched to a gene; V was cut back by 5 bases and J by 14 bases. Germline loops: CDR1 DFQATT, CDR2 SNEGSKA (reference sequence). This CDR3 has 10 residues. The CDR3 loop is CSALTGREFF. CDR3 nucleotide sequence: TGCAGTGCTCTGACAGGGAGAGAGTTCTTC.

The V call is TRBV27, the J call TRBJ2-2; possible D gene TRBD1, 6 bases. Per germline, CDR1 MNHEY and CDR2 SMNVEV (reference sequence). The ends were cut back, 3 bases at V and 7 bases at J, with 6 bases in the middle. There are 12 residues in the CDR3. For the CDR3, the DNA is TGTGCCAGCAGTTTGGACAGCGGGGAGCTGTTTTTT. Its protein is CASSLDSGELFF.

This clone has only one observation. The V gene is TRBV28, the J gene TRBJ1-2, with TRBD1 matching over 7 bases. CDR3 length: 16 amino acids. J lost 4 bases, V lost 8 bases, and 16 bases had no gene match. Germline V gene lookup returns CDR1 MDHEN and CDR2 SYDVKM. The CDR3, as DNA: TGTGCCAGCGTGGCAAGGCGTCAGGGGGAACGCTATGGCTACACCTTC. Translating it yields CASVARRQGERYGYTF.

The genes are TRBV9 and TRBJ2-1; 12 positions agree with TRBD2. This CDR3 is 19 amino acids long. The V gene's germline CDR1 is SGDLS and CDR2 YYNGEE. Unmatched junction bases numbered 10, after V lost 3 bases and J lost 0 bases. The CDR3 region has the DNA TGTGCCAGCAGCGCTTCTAGCGGGAGGGCCCCGAGCTCCTACAATGAGCAGTTCTTC. Encoded protein: CASSASSGRAPSSYNEQFF.

This chain connects TRBV2 to TRBJ1-2; D is unresolved. CDR1 and CDR2 from the germline V gene are SNHLY and FYNNEI. The length of the CDR3 is 13 residues. Between the trimmed V and J ends, which lost 1 base and 3 bases, there was a span of 6 bases. The DNA for the CDR3 is TGTGCCAGCAGTGAAGGGCAGTACTATGGCTACACCTTC. It specifies CASSEGQYYGYTF.

The genes are TRBV6-5 and TRBJ2-1; D is perhaps TRBD1 (6 bases). This CDR3 has 15 residues. Per the germline V gene, CDR1 is MNHEY and CDR2 is SVGAGI. Trimming stripped 5 bases from V and 0 bases from J, with 11 bases between. Here the CDR3 reads CASSPTGYSYNEQFF. The CDR3 region has the DNA TGTGCCAGCAGTCCAACAGGGTACTCCTACAATGAGCAGTTCTTC.

In its sample, this clone was seen a few times. The rearrangement links TRBV30 to TRBJ1-5, with D possibly being TRBD1 (5 bases). The CDR3 runs to 14 residues. Germline assignment: CDR1 GTSNPN and CDR2 SVGIG (reference sequence). V gave up 2 bases and J gave up 4 bases, with 12 bases separating them. CDR3 sequence: CAWSPGRGNQPQHF. DNA of the CDR3: TGTGCCTGGAGTCCGGGGCGGGGAAATCAGCCCCAGCATTTT.

The rearrangement uses TRBV10-2 and TRBJ2-1; D may be TRBD2 (6 bases). The ends were cut back, 6 bases at V and 2 bases at J, with 29 bases in the middle. The CDR3 runs to 20 residues. Germline V gene lookup returns CDR1 WSHSY and CDR2 SAAADI. The CDR3: CASRGTRGLPGEAAYNEQFF. CDR3 DNA: TGCGCCAGCAGGGGCACGAGAGGGCTTCCTGGGGAGGCTGCCTACAATGAGCAGTTCTTC.

J is TRBJ2-1 and V is TRBV6-5; D is undetermined. Trimming took 2 bases from V and 2 from J, leaving 10 bases between them. Germline V CDR1 and CDR2: MNHEY, SVGAGI. The CDR3 covers 15 residues. Here the CDR3 DNA reads TGTGCCAGCAGTTACACGATACCCGCCTACAATGAGCAGTTCTTC. It codes for CASSYTIPAYNEQFF.

The CDR3 region is CASSQGTGGFSYGYTF. In DNA, the CDR3 is TGCGCCAGCAGCCAAGGAACGGGGGGCTTTAGCTATGGCTACACCTTC. V usage is TRBV4-1 and J usage is TRBJ1-2; a weak D match, TRBD1 (6 bases). V lost 1 base, J lost 4 bases, and 16 bases lay in between. The length of the CDR3 is 16 residues. Looked up from germline, CDR1 is MGHRA and CDR2 is YSYEKL.

This clone was found once. The chain is built from TRBV14 and TRBJ2-2; 7 bases line up with TRBD1. Per the germline V gene, CDR1 is SGHDN and CDR2 is FVKESK. This CDR3 has 14 residues. V gave up 3 bases and J gave up 5 bases; unmatched junction bases: 3. CDR3 DNA sequence: TGTGCCAGCAGCCATCTCAGGGGGACCGGGGAGCTGTTTTTT. It translates to CASSHLRGTGELFF.

The genes are TRBV7-8 and TRBJ2-1, with a tentative D call TRBD2 (6 bases). The germline CDR1 and CDR2 sequences are SGHVS and FQNEAQ. Trimming removed 5 bases from V and 6 bases from J, with 14 bases in between. The length of the CDR3 is 14 residues. Written as DNA, the CDR3 is TGTGCCAGCAGCCCGACGGGACTGCTCAATGAGCAGTTCTTC. It specifies CASSPTGLLNEQFF.

The V gene is TRBV19, the J gene TRBJ2-1; D is possibly TRBD1 or TRBD2 (5 bases each). The CDR3 is 15 amino acids. From germline, CDR1 is LNHDA and CDR2 SQIVND (reference sequence). The V end lost 4 bases, the J end lost 8 bases, and 18 bases lay between the germline ends. The chain's CDR3 is CASSKGPGTYDEQFF. In DNA, the CDR3 is TGTGCCAGTAGTAAGGGGCCAGGGACGTACGATGAGCAGTTCTTC.

To note about this clone: Distinct nucleotide sequences in the sample also encode this CDR3. The J gene is TRBJ2-5, the V gene TRBV27, with TRBD1 matching over 9 bases. Germline lookup yields CDR1 MNHEY and CDR2 SMNVEV (reference sequence). J was trimmed by 5 bases and V by 6 bases; bases with no gene match: 4. CDR3 length: 13 amino acids. The chain's CDR3 is CASSYRGQETQYF. Here the CDR3 DNA reads TGTGCCAGCAGCTACAGGGGGCAGGAGACCCAGTACTTC.

DNA of the CDR3: TGTGCCAGCAGCTCGAACCGGGGTCAGGATACGCAGTATTTT. As protein: CASSSNRGQDTQYF. The chain employs TRBV7-3 and TRBJ2-3; maybe TRBD2 (5 bases). Deletions cut 4 bases from V and 6 bases from J, with 14 bases between. The CDR3 covers 14 residues. Germline values: CDR1 SGHTA, CDR2 FQGTGA.

The J gene is TRBJ1-2, the V gene TRBV20-1, with D unclear. The germline gives CDR1 DFQATT, CDR2 SNEGSKA (reference sequence). The CDR3 has 11 amino acids. Trimming took off 6 bases at V and 3 bases at J, with 8 bases between the two ends. The CDR3 loop reads CSAGWDYGYTF. In nucleotides, the CDR3 is TGCAGTGCCGGATGGGACTATGGCTACACCTTC.

Remarks on this clone: This same CDR3 is encoded by further DNA sequences in the sample. The rearrangement links TRBV29-1 to TRBJ2-5; 8 nucleotides align to TRBD2. The V gene end was trimmed by 5 bases and the J gene end by 4 bases; junction bases not matched to a gene: 3. The CDR3 covers 12 residues. Per germline, CDR1 SQVTM and CDR2 ANQGSEA. Written as DNA, the CDR3 is TGCAGCGTTTTAGCGGGATCAGAGACCCAGTACTTC. This sequence encodes CSVLAGSETQYF.

This chain joins TRBV11-3 and TRBJ2-1; 16 bases are shared with TRBD2. V shed 5 bases and J 10 bases; nucleotides not matched to a gene: 8. This CDR3 region has 16 residues. Germline V gene sequence: CDR1 SGHNT, CDR2 YENEEA. This CDR3 reads CASSPGRGLAGGEQFF. For the CDR3, the DNA is TGTGCCAGCAGCCCCGGCAGGGGACTAGCGGGGGGGGAGCAGTTCTTC.

This sequence joins TRBV28 and TRBJ2-5, with TRBD2 matching 7 bases. Germline V gene lookup returns CDR1 MDHEN and CDR2 SYDVKM. The CDR3 covers 15 residues. The ends lost 2 bases at V and 2 bases at J; junction bases unmatched: 5. As DNA, the CDR3 is TGTGCCAGCAGTTTACCAGCGGGGTTACAAGAGACCCAGTACTTC. Encoded protein: CASSLPAGLQETQYF.

This chain connects TRBV19 to TRBJ2-7, with TRBD1 matching 12 bases. Trimming took 10 bases from V and 8 from J; bases not matched to a gene: 9. From germline, CDR1 is LNHDA and CDR2 SQIVND (reference sequence). This CDR3 spans 13 amino acids. CDR3: CATGDRGLQKQYF. The CDR3 nucleotides are TGTGCCACCGGGGACAGGGGGCTGCAGAAGCAGTACTTC.